The clone carrying this TCR beta chain was seen just once. Antigen unknown. The data belong to a study of cytomegalovirus exposure and HLA in healthy donors. On the study more broadly: The same platform as the roughly 700 first-cohort repertoires was used for the 120 or so validation repertoires, a later analysis reported. The study's findings and limits: A few of the chains that were CMV-associated were confirmed in vitro to be specific for CMV antigens.

The CDR3 consists of 14 residues. Trimming pared 0 bases from V and 5 bases from J, leaving 11 bases between. Germline CDR1 and CDR2: MGHRA and YSYEKL. Using immunoSEQ multiplex PCR, the repertoire was profiled, and TCRdb retains in-frame clones only, with some absent. Of 200,000 to 250,000 clones in the sample, over 80% were seen once. The receptor's source is a woman aged 30 to 39 in good health and CMV-seropositive. The specimen sequenced was PBMCs. The J gene is TRBJ2-7, the V gene TRBV4-1, with TRBD2 as a possible D gene (5 bases). In nucleotides, the CDR3 is TGCGCCAGCAGCCAAGACGGGGTTGTAGACGAGCAGTACTTC. Protein sequence: CASSQDGVVDEQYF.